This T cell receptor (beta chain) is drawn from a study of cytomegalovirus exposure and HLA in healthy donors (dated by TCRdb to 2016 to 2017). In terms of the full investigation: The 650 to 800 repertoires of the first cohort and the roughly 110 validation repertoires were produced on the same platform, according to a later analysis. To predict cytomegalovirus infection status, the study combined high-throughput TCR immunosequencing, statistical association of individual TCRs with disease status, and machine learning. The study was designed to test whether signatures of past pathogen exposure could be identified by cataloging public T cell receptors. A separate validation cohort of roughly 130 different subjects was used in addition to the 666-subject first cohort. General conclusions and limits of the study: Most TCR sequences were observed very rarely across donors, whereas some public TCRs were present in many individuals. All 120 or so repertoires were used to score co-occurrence in the validation cohort in a later analysis, because that analysis had no HLA typing for the cohort. In both the original and validation cohorts, the classifier was reported to diagnose cytomegalovirus status with high specificity and sensitivity. It was suggested by the authors that the approach could potentially be generalized to other disease states and immunological phenotypes. In the study, 150 to 200 TCR beta chains were listed as associated with cytomegalovirus. Subsequent analysis determined that TCRs grouped into clusters in the first cohort also showed a tendency toward co-occurrence across the 120 or so validation repertoires, and 85% to 95% of cluster scores exceeded 0. A few of the identified cytomegalovirus-associated TCR beta chains were confirmed in vitro to be specific for cytomegalovirus antigens.

To prepare the library, the immunoSEQ multiplex PCR assay was applied. The original pipeline was this. To diagnose cytomegalovirus status from the catalog of TCR beta chain sequences, a statistical classification framework was built. Drawn from immuneACCESS, this table holds only the in-frame rearrangements with V and J called that TCRdb kept. Clones are partly lost; checked studies trace under half to an unresolved V gene and leave the rest unexplained. V, J and clone size were drawn from that table, and D and trimming were deduced from the DNA. This sample lists some 190,000 clones; about 84% were detected once. Clones ranked in the top ten supply more than 1.4% of the sample. The germline V gene (reference sequence) specifies MNHEY as CDR1 and SMNVEV as CDR2. Counted from cysteine to phenylalanine, this CDR3 has 16 amino acids. CDR3 DNA only is kept here, 48 bases in frame from base 1. V was cut back by 2 bases and J by 0 bases, leaving a gap of 11 bases between them.

Separate from the approximately 670-subject first cohort, the validation cohort of more than 90 subjects was the group to which the donors belonged. Concerning this clone: Its specific antigen is unknown. No much larger clone is present one base from it, and per-base qualities are unavailable.

The rearrangement combines TRBV27 with TRBJ1-5; TRBD1 is a weak D gene call, 5 bases matching. The specimen was PBMCs. This receptor was taken from a woman under 30 in good health and CMV-seronegative. The DNA sequence reads TGTGCCAGCAGTTTAGTTTGGACAACTAGCAATCAGCCCCAGCATTTT. Its protein product is CASSLVWTTSNQPQHF.